These T cell receptor beta chains were read from a single sample in a study of control samples from healthy donors and cancer patients. Sequencing was performed with immunoSEQ multiplex PCR; in TCRdb, only in-frame clones are kept and a portion is missing. The data contain about 82,000 clones, around 94% of them seen just once; the ten biggest clones take up around 4.5%. Sequencing was done on a sample of blood. The receptors were gathered from a young woman in good health. The CDR3 runs from the conserved cysteine through the conserved F or W. The order of the fields is V gene, J gene, D gene, clone size, CDR3 protein, CDR3 DNA. The D gene is left open where the match is weak. Clone sizes are given selectively: once, few, many, or a class where the clone is expanded.

TRBV5-1	TRBJ1-2	TRBD1	NA	CASSLRGQGPHDGYTF	TGCGCCAGCAGCCTGAGGGGGCAGGGCCCTCACGATGGCTACACCTTC
TRBV29-1	TRBJ1-2	TRBD1	NA	CSVEDTTGFYGYTF	TGCAGCGTTGAAGACACGACAGGGTTCTATGGCTACACCTTC
TRBV10-2	TRBJ1-1	TRBD1	NA	CASSEIRGLGNTEAFF	TGCGCCAGCAGTGAGATCAGGGGGCTGGGGAACACTGAAGCTTTCTTT
TRBV6-5	TRBJ1-1	NA	NA	CAGKRGSEAFF	TGTGCCGGTAAAAGGGGTTCTGAAGCTTTCTTT
TRBV9	TRBJ2-1	TRBD2	NA	CASSVAGGPSNEQFF	TGTGCCAGCAGCGTAGCGGGGGGGCCTTCCAATGAGCAGTTCTTC
TRBV28	TRBJ1-5	TRBD1	NA	CASTYTGGRWRQPQHF	TGTGCCAGCACGTATACAGGGGGACGTTGGAGGCAGCCCCAGCATTTT
TRBV28	TRBJ1-2	NA	NA	CASTLASQSGGYTF	TGTGCCAGCACCCTCGCGTCTCAGTCGGGTGGCTACACCTTC
TRBV10-3	TRBJ1-1	NA	NA	CAISGEGNTEAFF	TGTGCCATCAGTGGGGAGGGGAACACTGAAGCTTTCTTT
TRBV21-1	TRBJ2-3	NA	NA	CASSRGQSTDTQYF	TGTGCCAGCAGCAGGGGGCAGAGCACAGATACGCAGTATTTT
TRBV9	TRBJ2-7	NA	NA	CASSAYQYGYEQYF	TGTGCCAGCAGCGCCTACCAGTACGGCTACGAGCAGTACTTC
TRBV11-3	TRBJ2-7	NA	NA	CASSPGPSYEQYF	TGTGCCAGCAGCCCCGGCCCGTCCTACGAGCAGTACTTC
TRBV28	TRBJ1-5	TRBD1	NA	CASSPGTGLASQPQHF	TGTGCCAGCAGCCCTGGGACAGGGCTCGCGAGTCAGCCCCAGCATTTT
TRBV7-3	TRBJ2-2	NA	NA	CASSLKKGTGELFF	TGTGCCAGCAGCTTAAAAAAGGGGACCGGGGAGCTGTTTTTT
TRBV7-9	TRBJ1-4	TRBD1	NA	CASSARDRASEKLFF	TGTGCCAGCAGCGCCCGGGACAGGGCGAGTGAAAAACTGTTTTTT
TRBV21-1	TRBJ1-4	NA	once	CASSKEEGVEKLFF	TGTGCCAGCAGCAAAGAGGAAGGGGTTGAAAAACTGTTTTTT
TRBV19	TRBJ1-6	NA	NA	CASSIWRTVNENSPLHF	TGTGCCAGTAGTATCTGGAGGACTGTGAACGAGAATTCACCCCTCCACTTT
TRBV2	TRBJ1-1	TRBD1	once	CASSSRTGGNTEAFF	TGTGCCAGCAGTAGTCGAACAGGGGGCAACACTGAAGCTTTCTTT
TRBV28	TRBJ1-1	TRBD1	NA	CASSLIFQGAGTEAFF	TGTGCCAGCAGCTTAATCTTCCAGGGGGCTGGTACTGAAGCTTTCTTT
TRBV18	TRBJ1-4	NA	once	CASSPETDYEKLFF	TGTGCCAGCTCACCAGAGACAGATTATGAAAAACTGTTTTTT
TRBV12-5	TRBJ1-2	TRBD1	NA	CASGTPGQGLYGYTF	TGTGCTAGTGGCACCCCGGGACAGGGCCTATATGGCTACACCTTC